Listed below are T cell receptor beta chains from one sample, sequenced in a study of T cells in Graves' hyperthyroidism and ophthalmopathy. TCRdb analysed the multiplex PCR reads with MiXCR anew, one entry per CDR3 protein. The table includes approximately 610,000 distinct CDR3 sequences, roughly 14% detected once. Material for sequencing was blood. These receptors were obtained from a woman aged 40-49 years with Graves' ophthalmopathy. The CDR3 runs from the conserved cysteine through the conserved F or W. The D gene is left open where the match is weak. Expanded clones get a size class; other rows say once, few or many, or leave the size out.

DNA: TGTGCCAGCAGCGGGGACAGGGCGGACACTGAAGCTTTCTTT; CDR3: CASSGDRADTEAFF; J: TRBJ1-1; size: NA; D: TRBD1; V: TRBV5-5
DNA: TGTGCCAGCAGTGAAGTGGTCTATATCGGGGAGACCCAGTACTTC; CDR3: CASSEVVYIGETQYF; J: TRBJ2-5; size: NA; D: NA; V: TRBV6-1
DNA: TGTGCCAGCAGTTTCGTACACCACACTGAAGCTTTCTTT; CDR3: CASSFVHHTEAFF; J: TRBJ1-1; size: many; D: NA; V: TRBV12-3/TRBV12-4
DNA: TGTGCCAGCAACCCGGGAGCGGGAGTTGACGAGCAGTACTTC; CDR3: CASNPGAGVDEQYF; J: TRBJ2-7; size: many; D: TRBD2; V: TRBV6-2/TRBV6-3
DNA: TGCGCCAGCAGCCCACTGAGAAAATCCGGGGAGCTGTTTTTT; CDR3: CASSPLRKSGELFF; J: TRBJ2-2; size: few; D: NA; V: TRBV4-1
DNA: TGTGCCAGCAGTTACTACAGCAACTATGGCTACACCTTC; CDR3: CASSYYSNYGYTF; J: TRBJ1-2; size: many; D: NA; V: TRBV6-5
DNA: TGTGCCAGCAGCCAAGAAGGAGTGGATAGATCGTCCGGCTACACCTTC; CDR3: CASSQEGVDRSSGYTF; J: TRBJ1-2; size: NA; D: NA; V: TRBV4-2
DNA: TGTGCCAGCTCACCAGAACTGTCTGGGGCCAACGTCCTGACTTTC; CDR3: CASSPELSGANVLTF; J: TRBJ2-6; size: NA; D: NA; V: TRBV18
DNA: TGTGCCAGCCTCGAGAGGGGGTTAGCGCTCAATGGCTACACCTTC; CDR3: CASLERGLALNGYTF; J: TRBJ1-2; size: many; D: NA; V: TRBV28
DNA: TGTGCCAGCAGTTTTGGGGGGGGAGCCCCGAACACTGAAGCTTTCTTT; CDR3: CASSFGGGAPNTEAFF; J: TRBJ1-1; size: many; D: NA; V: TRBV28
DNA: TGTGCCACCTTGACAGCTAGTTCCCGTCAGTCTGGAAACACCATATATTTT; CDR3: CATLTASSRQSGNTIYF; J: TRBJ1-3; size: many; D: NA; V: TRBV19
DNA: TGTGCCAGCAGCTTAGTTGGGACGACTAATGAAAAACTGTTTTTT; CDR3: CASSLVGTTNEKLFF; J: TRBJ1-4; size: many; D: NA; V: TRBV11-3
DNA: TGTGCCAGCGAGAATAGCGGGGTCCAGATAGCTCGGGAGCTGTTTTTT; CDR3: CASENSGVQIARELFF; J: TRBJ2-2; size: many; D: TRBD2; V: TRBV7-8
DNA: TGTGCCAGCAGCTTAGTGGCTAGCGGGAGTTTTTTTGAGACCGGGGAGCTGTTTTTT; CDR3: CASSLVASGSFFETGELFF; J: TRBJ2-2; size: few; D: TRBD2; V: TRBV11-2
DNA: TGTGCCAGCAGCCCACAGGAAAACTATGGCTACACCTTC; CDR3: CASSPQENYGYTF; J: TRBJ1-2; size: many; D: NA; V: TRBV12-3/TRBV12-4
DNA: TGTGCCAGCAGCTTAACAGAGATCACTAAAGCTTTCTTT; CDR3: CASSLTEITKAFF; J: TRBJ1-1; size: many; D: NA; V: TRBV7-9
DNA: TGTGCCAGCAGTTTAGCGCCCAGAGGGGGGGGTTATTACACTGAAGCTTTCTTT; CDR3: CASSLAPRGGGYYTEAFF; J: TRBJ1-1; size: many; D: NA; V: TRBV12-3/TRBV12-4
DNA: TGTGCCAGTAGTGACAGGGGGCGAATGATCTATGGCTACACCTTC; CDR3: CASSDRGRMIYGYTF; J: TRBJ1-2; size: NA; D: TRBD1; V: TRBV19
DNA: TGTGCCAGCAGCGTAGAGGATAGCGGAGCCTACGAGCAGTACTTC; CDR3: CASSVEDSGAYEQYF; J: TRBJ2-7; size: many; D: NA; V: TRBV9
DNA: TGTGCCAGTAGTATTAGTGCGGAGGGAGGCCAAGAGACCCAGTACTTC; CDR3: CASSISAEGGQETQYF; J: TRBJ2-5; size: many; D: NA; V: TRBV19
DNA: TGTGCCAGCAGTTTATGGGGGCGGTGGTACTTC; CDR3: CASSLWGRWYF; J: TRBJ2-7; size: many; D: NA; V: TRBV28
DNA: TGCGCCAGCAGCCAAGGTTTAGCCCATGGCTACACCTTC; CDR3: CASSQGLAHGYTF; J: TRBJ1-2; size: NA; D: NA; V: TRBV4-1
DNA: TGTGCCAGCAGCTTAGCAGCAGGGACAAATACTTATGGCTACACCTTC; CDR3: CASSLAAGTNTYGYTF; J: TRBJ1-2; size: few; D: NA; V: TRBV11-1
DNA: TGTGCCAGCAGCCCTATTACAGCAAGCTCTGGAAACACCATATATTTT; CDR3: CASSPITASSGNTIYF; J: TRBJ1-3; size: many; D: NA; V: TRBV6-1
DNA: TGTGCCAGCAGCGCGACCGGGACCCTGGACGAGCAGTACTTC; CDR3: CASSATGTLDEQYF; J: TRBJ2-7; size: many; D: NA; V: TRBV12-3/TRBV12-4
DNA: TGTGCCAGCAGCTCTAGCGGGAGGGATGAGCAGTACTTC; CDR3: CASSSSGRDEQYF; J: TRBJ2-7; size: many; D: TRBD2; V: TRBV7-3
DNA: TGTGCCAGCAGTACTCAGTTGGGGGGGGCCCACACTGAAGCTTTCTTT; CDR3: CASSTQLGGAHTEAFF; J: TRBJ1-1; size: many; D: NA; V: TRBV28
DNA: TGTGCCAGTATTGGGACAGGGGAAGAGACCCAGTACTTC; CDR3: CASIGTGEETQYF; J: TRBJ2-5; size: once; D: TRBD1; V: TRBV12-3/TRBV12-4
DNA: TGTGCCAGCAACGGGGAAAAACTGTTTTTT; CDR3: CASNGEKLFF; J: TRBJ1-4; size: NA; D: NA; V: TRBV28
DNA: TGTGCCAGCAGTGAATTGTATTCGACAGGGAAGACCGGGGAGCTGTTTTTT; CDR3: CASSELYSTGKTGELFF; J: TRBJ2-2; size: many; D: TRBD1; V: TRBV2
DNA: TGTGCCAGCAGTTTATTGGGACAGGGGGCAGCTACCTATGGCTACACCTTC; CDR3: CASSLLGQGAATYGYTF; J: TRBJ1-2; size: few; D: TRBD1; V: TRBV28
DNA: TGTGCCAGCAGTACGGGGGGATTCGGAGCTAATGAAAAACTGTTTTTT; CDR3: CASSTGGFGANEKLFF; J: TRBJ1-4; size: once; D: NA; V: TRBV6-1